One sample yielded the 6 T cell receptor beta chains listed below, sequenced in a study of blood T cell repertoires in COVID-19. Data came from immunoSEQ multiplex PCR; TCRdb stores just in-frame clones and leaves some out. The sample includes over 100,000 clones, over 65% of them seen just once. Sequencing was done on a sample of peripheral blood. The receptors were gathered from an older woman with acute or convalescent COVID-19.

This clone appeared once. V and J are TRBV20-1 and TRBJ1-2; D gene uncertain. The CDR3 runs 8 residues. From germline, CDR1 is DFQATT and CDR2 SNEGSKA (reference sequence). Trimming left V 5 bases short and J 8 bases short, with 3 bases between. CDR3 protein: CSALGYTF. The CDR3, as DNA: TGCAGTGCTTTAGGCTACACCTTC.

This clone showed up just a few times. The gene calls are TRBV18 and TRBJ2-7; the D is unclear. Germline assignment: CDR1 KGHSH and CDR2 LQKENI. Trimming pared 6 bases from V and 0 bases from J, leaving 9 bases between. The CDR3 contains 13 residues. The CDR3 nucleotides are TGTGCCAGCTCCTTACAGAGCTCCTACGAGCAGTACTTC. Translated: CASSLQSSYEQYF.

The count of this clone is one. The chain links TRBV18 to TRBJ2-7; possible D gene TRBD1, 5 bases. CDR3 length equals 15 residues. The V end was cut by 3 bases, the J end by 0 bases, with 12 bases between. The germline gives CDR1 KGHSH, CDR2 LQKENI. CDR3 amino acids: CASSPGRQSSYEQYF. CDR3 DNA sequence: TGTGCCAGCTCACCGGGCCGACAGAGCTCCTACGAGCAGTACTTC.

The chain couples TRBV28 to TRBJ1-6; weak D call: TRBD1 (6 bases). Germline V gene data show CDR1 as MDHEN and CDR2 as SYDVKM. The CDR3 consists of 18 residues. With 1 base removed from V and 13 bases from J, the gap between germline ends came to 26 bases. This CDR3 reads CASSLYPTGSNGIVPLHF. CDR3 nucleotides: TGTGCCAGCAGTTTATACCCGACAGGATCTAACGGAATTGTGCCCCTCCACTTT.

This chain links TRBV9 with TRBJ2-3; D perhaps matches TRBD2 (6 bases). With 7 bases removed from V and 2 bases from J, the gap between germline ends came to 17 bases. Germline V gene lookup returns CDR1 SGDLS and CDR2 YYNGEE. The CDR3 covers 15 residues. CDR3 nucleotides: TGTGCCAGCGCGGGGACCGGGCAGAACACAGATACGCAGTATTTT. Translating gives CASAGTGQNTDTQYF.

This clone was recorded a few times. The V and J genes are TRBV25-1 and TRBJ2-7, with a possible D match to TRBD1 (6 bases). Trimming took 7 bases from V and 2 from J, leaving 12 bases between them. CDR3 length: 13 amino acids. Germline CDR1 is MGHDK and CDR2 is SYGVNS. CDR3 coding DNA: TGTGCCAGCATAAGACAGGAGCCCTACGAGCAGTACTTC. Its protein product is CASIRQEPYEQYF.